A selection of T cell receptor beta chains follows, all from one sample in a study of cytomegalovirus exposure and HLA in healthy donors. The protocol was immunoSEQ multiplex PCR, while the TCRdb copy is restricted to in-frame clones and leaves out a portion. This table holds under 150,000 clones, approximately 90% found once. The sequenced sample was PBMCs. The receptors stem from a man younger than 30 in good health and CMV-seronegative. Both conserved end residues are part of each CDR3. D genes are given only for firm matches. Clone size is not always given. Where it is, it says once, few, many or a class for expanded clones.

CASSPPTGHPAETQYF	TGTGCCAGCTCACCACCGACCGGACATCCAGCGGAGACCCAGTACTTC	TRBJ2-5	NA	TRBV18	NA
CASSPRDRPYGYTF	TGCGCCAGCAGCCCCAGGGACAGGCCATATGGCTACACCTTC	TRBJ1-2	TRBD1	TRBV5-1	NA
CASSDRATGYTF	TGTGCCAGCAGCGACAGGGCTACTGGCTACACCTTC	TRBJ1-2	NA	TRBV9	NA
CASSSDRGPLTDTQYF	TGTGCCAGCAGTTCGGACAGGGGGCCTCTCACAGATACGCAGTATTTT	TRBJ2-3	TRBD1	TRBV6-5	NA
CASNSQGLNTGELFF	TGTGCCAGCAATTCACAGGGTCTGAACACCGGGGAGCTGTTTTTT	TRBJ2-2	NA	TRBV6-6	NA
CASSVGTGGADTQYF	TGTGCCAGCTCAGTGGGGACAGGGGGCGCAGATACGCAGTATTTT	TRBJ2-3	TRBD1	TRBV18	NA
CASSYSLAGGPYNEQFF	TGTGCCAGCAGCTACTCACTAGCGGGAGGGCCTTACAATGAGCAGTTCTTC	TRBJ2-1	TRBD2	TRBV9	NA
CASSVEQGGGAGANVLTF	TGTGCCAGCAGCGTAGAACAGGGGGGAGGAGCTGGGGCCAACGTCCTGACTTTC	TRBJ2-6	TRBD1	TRBV9	NA
CASSLGGTSFILNEQFF	TGTGCCAGCAGCTTAGGGGGGACTAGTTTTATTTTGAATGAGCAGTTCTTC	TRBJ2-1	TRBD2	TRBV11-3	NA
CASRGQGTDTQYF	TGCGCCAGCCGAGGACAGGGCACAGATACGCAGTATTTT	TRBJ2-3	TRBD1	TRBV10-1	NA
CASSYSTMETQYF	TGTGCCAGCAGTTACTCGACTATGGAGACCCAGTACTTC	TRBJ2-5	NA	TRBV6-5	NA
CASSFWGQGQETQYF	TGCGCCAGCAGCTTCTGGGGACAGGGACAAGAGACCCAGTACTTC	TRBJ2-5	TRBD1	TRBV5-1	NA
CASSVVAGAGSYNEQFF	TGTGCCAGCAGCGTGGTAGCGGGGGCCGGCTCCTACAATGAGCAGTTCTTC	TRBJ2-1	TRBD2	TRBV9	NA
CASSPPFRLAGTYNEQFF	TGTGCCAGCTCACCACCCTTTCGACTAGCGGGAACATACAATGAGCAGTTCTTC	TRBJ2-1	TRBD2	TRBV18	NA
CASSLRGDEQFF	TGTGCCAGCAGCTTACGGGGGGACGAGCAGTTCTTC	TRBJ2-1	TRBD2	TRBV7-2	NA
CASSYLGQGTEAFF	TGTGCCAGCAGTTACTTGGGACAGGGCACTGAAGCTTTCTTT	TRBJ1-1	TRBD1	TRBV6-5	NA
CAITFDRSRYGYTF	TGTGCCATCACCTTTGACAGGTCTCGCTATGGCTACACCTTC	TRBJ1-2	NA	TRBV10-3	once
CASSYRGQGDYGYTF	TGTGCCAGCAGTTATCGCGGACAGGGAGACTATGGCTACACCTTC	TRBJ1-2	TRBD1	TRBV6-5	once
CASSPDSHYGYTF	TGTGCCAGCAGTCCAGACAGCCACTATGGCTACACCTTC	TRBJ1-2	NA	TRBV5-4	NA
CASSPYLEYGYTF	TGTGCCAGCAGCCCATATCTGGAGTATGGCTACACCTTC	TRBJ1-2	NA	TRBV6-5	NA
CASSPGAVSGNTIYF	TGTGCCAGCAGCCCAGGGGCTGTCTCTGGAAACACCATATATTTT	TRBJ1-3	NA	TRBV11-3	NA
CASSLDGQGGETQYF	TGTGCCAGCAGCTTAGACGGACAGGGAGGTGAGACCCAGTACTTC	TRBJ2-5	TRBD1	TRBV7-9	once
CASSFYRGRDTGELFF	TGTGCCAGCAGCTTTTACAGGGGGCGAGACACCGGGGAGCTGTTTTTT	TRBJ2-2	TRBD1	TRBV11-3	NA
CASSPQDASDSWEQFF	TGTGCCAGCAGCCCACAGGACGCTTCAGATTCGTGGGAGCAGTTCTTC	TRBJ2-1	NA	TRBV7-9	NA
CASSELGRNSPLHF	TGTGCCAGCAGTGAATTGGGGCGTAATTCACCCCTCCACTTT	TRBJ1-6	NA	TRBV6-4	NA
CASSLGGAGSTDTQYF	TGTGCCAGCAGCCTCGGGGGGGCAGGTAGCACAGATACGCAGTATTTT	TRBJ2-3	TRBD2	TRBV11-2	NA
CASNPRGETQYF	TGTGCCAGCAATCCCAGGGGGGAGACCCAGTACTTC	TRBJ2-5	TRBD1	TRBV2	NA
CSVPSPGLQNTGELFF	TGCAGCGTCCCCAGCCCGGGACTACAAAACACCGGGGAGCTGTTTTTT	TRBJ2-2	TRBD2	TRBV29-1	NA
CASRSAGAGDEQFF	TGTGCCAGCAGGTCGGCGGGAGCAGGGGATGAGCAGTTCTTC	TRBJ2-1	NA	TRBV5-4	NA
CASRLVGDRVPFYGYTF	TGTGCAAGTCGCTTAGTAGGGGACAGGGTCCCCTTCTATGGCTACACCTTC	TRBJ1-2	NA	TRBV12-2	once
CASSQRGTGLQPQHF	TGTGCCAGCAGCCAGCGAGGGACAGGGCTTCAGCCCCAGCATTTT	TRBJ1-5	TRBD1	TRBV7-2	NA
CASSQGTWAYTF	TGCGCCAGCAGCCAAGGCACCTGGGCCTACACCTTC	TRBJ1-2	NA	TRBV4-1	NA
CASSERWRGDIQYF	TGTGCCAGCAGTGAAAGGTGGAGGGGTGACATTCAGTACTTC	TRBJ2-4	NA	TRBV6-1	NA
CASNPGVTSGTGELFF	TGTGCCAGCAACCCAGGGGTCACTAGCGGAACCGGGGAGCTGTTTTTT	TRBJ2-2	TRBD2	TRBV9	NA
CASSSPRGGYTEAFF	TGTGCCAGCAGTTCGCCCAGGGGAGGGTACACTGAAGCTTTCTTT	TRBJ1-1	NA	TRBV6-5	NA
CATREGAGVRYNEQFF	TGTGCCACCAGAGAGGGAGCGGGAGTCCGGTACAATGAGCAGTTCTTC	TRBJ2-1	TRBD2	TRBV15	NA
CASSPGQVSSRNQPQHF	TGCGCCAGCAGCCCGGGACAGGTGTCCTCTCGTAATCAGCCCCAGCATTTT	TRBJ1-5	TRBD1	TRBV5-1	once
CASSSGQATTGELFF	TGCGCCAGCAGCTCGGGACAGGCTACCACCGGGGAGCTGTTTTTT	TRBJ2-2	TRBD1	TRBV5-1	NA
CASSLMAQHTNTEAFF	TGTGCCAGCAGCTTGATGGCCCAACACACGAACACTGAAGCTTTCTTT	TRBJ1-1	NA	TRBV7-2	NA
CASSLAGDYGYTF	TGTGCCAGCAGCTTAGCAGGGGACTATGGCTACACCTTC	TRBJ1-2	NA	TRBV11-2	NA